This TCR beta chain was identified during a study of T-cell memory formation after mild COVID-19 (dated by TCRdb to the early 2020s). A note on the overall study: Most TCR sequence clusters were specific to one of the two donors. In a couple of donors, T-cell clones that expanded and contracted after mild COVID-19 were followed by sequencing TCRalpha and TCRbeta repertoires longitudinally. The cohort was made up of two young adult volunteers, one female and one male, who were previously healthy.

This clonotype has just a few counts. Which antigen it targets is not known. Nothing much larger sits one base from this clone, and base qualities are not available. Including cysteine and phenylalanine, the CDR3 has 15 amino acids. Only the CDR3 DNA is retained, 45 bases long and in frame from the first base. Relative to germline, V is 0 bases shorter and J is 6 bases shorter, with 12 bases between their ends. The germline V gene gives CDR1 as ENHRY and CDR2 as SYGVKD. General study outcomes and caveats: Contracting CD4+ clones appeared mostly in the CM and EM memory subsets, whereas CD8+ clones were enriched in EMRA. Some responding clones were detected in pre-infection memory, which suggested that pre-existing cross-reactive memory T cells had joined the SARS-CoV-2 response. Only a couple of mild cases were covered by the study, and larger cohorts that include severe cases with pre-infection samples were considered necessary. Clones that contracted from day 15 to 85 showed balanced CD4/CD8 phenotypes, whereas a second wave of clones that expanded from day 15 to 37 leaned towards CD4+. SARS-CoV-2 specificity of the second-wave clones peaking on day 37 was not confirmed.

PBMCs were isolated by Ficoll-Paque density gradient centrifugation. The sample was run on an Illumina NovaSeq 6000. Using 5'RACE with constant-segment primers, TCRalpha and TCRbeta cDNA libraries were constructed, with sample barcodes and unique molecular identifiers added in the process. Trizol reagent was used to extract RNA from every sample. Library amplification was performed in two PCR steps, and a second sample barcode and Illumina TruSeq adapters were introduced in the second step. Sequencing of libraries was performed on an Illumina NovaSeq with 2 x 150 bp paired-end reads. Per the source publication's procedure: The reads were demultiplexed and collapsed into UMI-guided consensus sequences using migec v1.2.7. Using mixcr v2.1.11, UMI consensuses were aligned to TRA and TRB V and J templates and then assembled into clonotypes. A clonotype was counted as expanded or contracted only when both edgeR and NoisET called the clonotype significant, with the noise models trained on biological replicates. For edgeR calls, a false discovery rate-adjusted p below 0.01 and a log2 fold-change threshold of 1 were applied. As an exploratory analysis of dynamics, PCA with hierarchical clustering was applied to max-normalized trajectories of the 1000 most abundant clonotypes. Each responding clone was given a CD4 or CD8 phenotype based on the CD4+ and CD8+ repertoires, which had been sequenced separately. The raw public reads went through TCRdb reprocessing: fastp at Q25, MiXCR clone calling, in-frame beta chains kept. Identical CDR3 proteins give one entry, which carries the most common genes and DNA. The authors' filters were not applied to this entry. Present in this sample are 450,000 or so distinct CDR3 sequences, roughly 20% of which were seen just once. The ten largest make up 8.4% of the sample.

The rearrangement joined TRBV10-3 to TRBJ2-1, with the D gene uncertain. This receptor was obtained from an adult woman who had mild COVID-19 (a few samples of this study predate the infection). The sample titles of this study are shuffled in the database, so cell type and time point are left out; the donor was told from shared clones. Sequenced material: PBMCs or a T cell subset sorted from them (not recorded which). CDR3 loop: CAISESSGMGNEQFF. The nucleotide sequence reads as follows: TGTGCCATCAGTGAGTCTAGTGGGATGGGCAATGAGCAGTTCTTC.